This T cell receptor (beta chain) comes out of a study of T cell responses to AZD1222 COVID-19 vaccine. General study results and limits: None of the repertoires were sampled until the peak T cell response had passed. Unmutated variant regions are reportedly the target of nearly half of TCRs that are spike-specific. In a largely white British group with more females than males, clonal diversity was possibly underestimated.

Second-dose intervals near 4 or 12 weeks were combined. With regard to this clone: Its target is unknown.

Clones were sequenced by immunoSEQ multiplex PCR, and TCRdb holds only the in-frame ones, with some missing. The sample lists about 110,000 clones; roughly 90% were seen once. This TCR was recovered from an adult who received the AZD1222 COVID-19 vaccine. The input for sequencing was peripheral blood, taken 28 days after the second AZD1222 dose.

The CDR3 DNA is TGCGCCAGCAGCCTGCCGCGGGGACAGGGCCTCTACGAGCAGTACTTC. Protein sequence: CASSLPRGQGLYEQYF. The chain combines TRBV5-1 with TRBJ2-7; 9 bases line up with TRBD1. Germline V gene sequence: CDR1 SGHRS, CDR2 YFSETQ. With V trimmed by 4 bases and J by 3 bases, 11 bases remained unmatched. The CDR3 has 16 residues. The whole variable domain, remainder taken from reference TRBV5-1 and TRBJ2-7, is KAGVTQTPRYLIKTRGQQVTLSCSPISGHRSVSWYQQTPGQGLQFLFEYFSETQRNKGNFPGRFSGRQFSNSRSEMNVSTLELGDSALYLCASSLPRGQGLYEQYFGPGTRLTVT.